A single sample gave rise to the 7 T cell receptor beta chains below, sequenced in a study of radiotherapy plus CTLA-4 blockade in lung cancer. Some clones are missing from TCRdb's copy, which holds only in-frame ones; the method was immunoSEQ multiplex PCR. Here the sample spans tens of thousands of clones, approximately 70% being singletons. The input for sequencing was peripheral blood, taken from a patient treated with radiotherapy plus ipilimumab. These receptor sequences come from a human donor with non-small cell lung cancer whose response to radiotherapy plus ipilimumab could not be evaluated.

The genes are TRBV11-1 and TRBJ1-1; D perhaps matches TRBD1 (6 bases). The CDR3 extends over 16 amino acids. Between the trimmed V and J ends, which lost 5 bases and 0 bases, there was a span of 16 bases. CDR1 is SGHAT, CDR2 FQDESV, per germline (reference sequence). The CDR3 sequence is CASSAVGAGMNTEAFF. Here the CDR3 DNA reads TGTGCCAGCAGCGCGGTGGGGGCAGGTATGAACACTGAAGCTTTCTTT.

V and J are TRBV5-1 and TRBJ2-4, with unresolved D. The CDR3 runs to 16 residues. The germline V gene encodes CDR1 SGHRS and CDR2 YFSETQ. The V and J ends lost 0 bases and 4 bases respectively, with 14 bases between them. The CDR3 nucleotides read TGCGCCAGCAGCTTGGCCGTTTCGGGTACAAAAAACATTCAGTACTTC. This encodes CASSLAVSGTKNIQYF.

This clone was recorded only once. The V and J genes are TRBV4-3 and TRBJ2-5, with a weak D call TRBD2 (6 bases). The germline V and J ends were trimmed by 0 bases and 5 bases, with 16 bases remaining between them. The CDR3 is 16 amino acids. Germline V gives CDR1 LGHNA, CDR2 YSLEER. The CDR3 DNA sequence: TGCGCCAGCAGCCAAGATTGGAGCCAGCGGGCGGAGACCCAGTACTTC. Translation gives CASSQDWSQRAETQYF.

The chain is built from TRBV18 and TRBJ1-5; 8 bases are a match to TRBD1. V shed 2 bases and J 4 bases; nucleotides not matched to a gene: 10. The CDR3 runs to 17 residues. From germline, CDR1 is KGHSH and CDR2 LQKENI. The CDR3 is CASSPASGGAGNQPQHF. Here the CDR3 DNA reads TGTGCCAGCTCACCAGCGTCAGGGGGCGCGGGGAATCAGCCCCAGCATTTT.

V and J are TRBV29-1 and TRBJ2-5; possible D gene TRBD1, 7 bases. V was clipped by 7 bases and J by 5 bases, with 17 bases between them. Germline-derived CDR1 and CDR2 are SQVTM and ANQGSEA. The CDR3 spans 13 residues. CDR3 coding DNA: TGCAGCGCTTTATTGACAGGGAGGGAGACCCAGTACTTC. Protein: CSALLTGRETQYF.

A single count supports this clone. This chain's CDR3 is CSVETRGQGLAGANVLTF. In nucleotides, the CDR3 is TGCAGCGTTGAAACGCGCGGACAGGGCTTAGCTGGGGCCAACGTCCTGACTTTC. The V and J genes are TRBV29-1 and TRBJ2-6; 8 bases are a match to TRBD1. The CDR3 totals 18 residues. V lost 2 bases to trimming and J lost 2 bases; unmatched junction nucleotides: 11. The germline gives CDR1 SQVTM, CDR2 ANQGSEA.

This chain connects TRBV6-6 to TRBJ2-1, with 7 bases aligning to TRBD2. V gave up 0 bases and J gave up 5 bases; unmatched junction bases: 7. This CDR3 is 16 amino acids long. CDR1 and CDR2 from the germline V gene are MNHNY and SVGAGI (reference sequence). The CDR3 loop reads CASSYSGLADNNEQFF. The CDR3 DNA is TGTGCCAGCAGTTACTCGGGTCTAGCGGATAACAATGAGCAGTTCTTC.